The 2 T cell receptor beta chains below all came from one sample that was sequenced in a study of cytomegalovirus exposure and HLA in healthy donors. The PCR ran on 60 Vbeta and 13 Jbeta primers. Data came from immunoSEQ multiplex PCR; TCRdb stores just in-frame clones and leaves some out. This sample has around 95,000 clones, with about four fifths found just once. Source material: PBMCs. The receptors originated from a woman aged 40-49 years in good health and CMV-seropositive.

In this sample, this clone turned up a few times. The chain carries TRBV6-5 and TRBJ2-7; D is undetermined. Germline CDR1 MNHEY, CDR2 SVGAGI. Trimming took off 5 bases at V and 7 bases at J, with 9 bases between the two ends. The CDR3 contains 11 residues. The chain's CDR3 is CASSAAGEQYF. Written as DNA, the CDR3 is TGTGCCAGCAGTGCGGCTGGAGAGCAGTACTTC.

This CDR3 is CASSSMTSGSYEQYF. CDR3 in DNA: TGTGCCAGCAGTTCCATGACTAGCGGGAGCTACGAGCAGTACTTC. The rearrangement links TRBV28 to TRBJ2-7, with 12 bases identical to TRBD2. The ends lost 4 bases at V and 3 bases at J; junction bases unmatched: 4. Germline V gene lookup returns CDR1 MDHEN and CDR2 SYDVKM. CDR3 length: 15 residues.